The 9 T cell receptor beta chains given below trace back to one sample, sequenced in a study of patients and donors after allogeneic stem cell transplantation. TCRdb analysed the RT-PCR reads with MiXCR anew, one entry per CDR3 protein. Of 150,000 to 200,000 distinct CDR3 sequences in the sample, more than 20% were seen once. The sequenced material came from blood, either unsorted or a sorted T cell fraction (not recorded which). The source is a human donor who was either an allogeneic HSCT recipient or a stem cell or donor lymphocyte infusion donor (not recorded which). It is not recorded whose cells these are; they may come from a transplant donor.

This clonotype has more than one count but fewer than ten. The chain carries TRBV3-1 and TRBJ2-1; TRBD2 agrees at 12 bases. V was pared by 5 bases and J by 7 bases, with 9 bases of the junction left unmatched. This CDR3 has 16 residues. The germline gives CDR1 LGHDT, CDR2 YNNKEL (reference sequence). This CDR3 reads CASSENVGLAGNEQFF. The CDR3 DNA reads TGTGCCAGCAGCGAAAATGTCGGACTAGCGGGGAATGAGCAGTTCTTC.

The chain links TRBV14 to TRBJ2-1; the match to TRBD2 covers 14 bases. This CDR3 spans 19 amino acids. The germline CDR1 and CDR2 sequences are SGHDN and FVKESK. With 3 bases clipped from V and 0 bases from J, the junction kept 7 bases outside the gene matches. The CDR3 DNA sequence: TGTGCCAGCAGCCACCTAGGACTAGCGGGGGGAAACTCCTACAATGAGCAGTTCTTC. It codes for CASSHLGLAGGNSYNEQFF.

There are a few counts of this clonotype. V and J are TRBV9 and TRBJ1-2; D not resolved. Trimming shortened V by 0 bases and J by 5 bases, and 8 bases separated the two germline ends. The CDR3 has 13 amino acids. Germline V gene sequence: CDR1 SGDLS, CDR2 YYNGEE. The CDR3 is CASSVDDLYGYTF. The CDR3 DNA is TGTGCCAGCAGCGTAGATGACCTATATGGCTACACCTTC.

This clonotype has a handful of counts. The chain couples TRBV5-1 to TRBJ1-5, with TRBD1 as a possible D gene (5 bases). The germline gives CDR1 SGHRS, CDR2 YFSETQ. This CDR3 is built from 15 residues. Trimming removed 2 bases from V and 1 base from J, with 10 bases in between. CDR3 loop: CASSFGGGSNQPQHF. In nucleotides, the CDR3 is TGCGCCAGCAGCTTTGGTGGGGGAAGCAATCAGCCCCAGCATTTT.

In its sample, this clonotype was seen many times. V gene TRBV30 combines with J gene TRBJ1-5; TRBD1 might be the D (5 bases). The germline V gene has CDR1 GTSNPN and CDR2 SVGIG (reference sequence). Trimming took off 0 bases at V and 7 bases at J, with 10 bases between the two ends. The CDR3 is 13 residues long. The CDR3 reads CAWSVGVFQPQHF. The DNA for the CDR3 is TGTGCCTGGAGTGTAGGGGTTTTCCAGCCCCAGCATTTT.

V gene TRBV5-1 combines with J gene TRBJ2-2, with D maybe TRBD1 (6 bases). V gave up 2 bases and J gave up 4 bases, with 15 bases separating them. The CDR3 has 16 residues. Germline V lookup: CDR1 SGHRS, CDR2 YFSETQ. This chain's CDR3 is CASSFRGADGTGELFF. The CDR3 bases are TGCGCCAGCAGCTTCAGGGGCGCCGATGGCACCGGGGAGCTGTTTTTT.

This clonotype came up a few times. The V gene is TRBV12-3 or TRBV12-4, the J gene TRBJ1-1; D is ambiguous. The CDR3 runs to 12 residues. The V and J ends lost 3 bases and 6 bases respectively, with 8 bases between them. The CDR3 coding sequence is TGTGCCAGCAGTTTGGGGTTCTCTGAAGCTTTCTTT. It is translated as CASSLGFSEAFF.

Only a few counts were recorded for this clonotype. This chain connects TRBV6-5 to TRBJ1-1, with unresolved D. CDR3 size: 13 residues. V lost 5 bases and J lost 10, with 17 bases in between. Germline CDR1 and CDR2: MNHEY and SVGAGI. Here the CDR3 reads CASSSVPLGVAFF. The CDR3 DNA is TGTGCCAGCAGTAGCGTTCCCCTCGGAGTAGCTTTCTTT.

A few counts support this clonotype. CDR3 DNA sequence: TGTGCCAGCAGTTTATGGGGCAGGGTCACAGATACGCAGTATTTT. Amino acid sequence: CASSLWGRVTDTQYF. The genes are TRBV12-3 or TRBV12-4 and TRBJ2-3; a weak D match, TRBD1 (5 bases). The CDR3 has 15 amino acids. Trimming removed 2 bases from V and 2 bases from J, with 11 bases in between.